This T cell receptor (beta chain) was retrieved from a study of T cell repertoires in cytomegalovirus infection (dated by TCRdb to between 2017 and 2020). Broadly, across the study: The peptide stimulations were aimed at well-studied HLA-B-restricted epitopes as well as recently identified HLA-C-restricted CMV epitopes, whose presentation resists viral immunomodulation. Donor HLA type was relevant to the analysis, because carriage of CMV infection together with the matching HLA type was indicated by public TCR beta signatures. Overall study outcomes, separate from this receptor: In the ex vivo response, HLA-C-restricted CMV-specific TCR beta clonotypes were dominant, and in two of eight donors the single most frequent clonotype came from this HLA-C-restricted group. Carriers of CMV infection plus the relevant HLA type were discriminated by the cumulative frequency of public TCR beta family members in the study cohort and in an independent roughly 370-donor cohort.

In the case of this clonotype: What this receptor recognizes is not known. Base qualities are not recorded, but no much larger clone differs from it by a single base.

The treatment or condition label on this specimen signifies: in vitro stimulation with specific CMV peptide epitopes to enrich CMV-specific T cells. The listed sequencing device is Illumina HiSeq 1500. TCRdb's own reprocessing of the public reads used fastp at Q25 and MiXCR and kept productive beta chains. Records with the same CDR3 protein are collapsed into one entry carrying the most frequent genes and DNA. In this sample the table shows about 830,000 distinct CDR3 sequences, approximately 30% of which occur a single time. Roughly an eighth of the sample is held by the ten biggest clonotypes. The clonotype comes from a human donor in good health (CMV status not recorded). Some clones in this sample may be carry-over from other donors' samples. The sample here was cultured CD8+ T cells from PBMCs, taken from culture after CMV antigen stimulation.

The sequenced DNA: TGTGCCAGCAGGACTCAAGGGTGGGTAACTTTCTTT. This encodes CASRTQGWVTFF. The sequence is built from TRBV7-8 and TRBJ1-1; no D gene can be assigned with confidence. The germline V gene specifies SGHVS as CDR1 and FQNEAQ as CDR2. Trimming costs V 6 bases and J 12 bases, and their ends lie 17 bases apart. The CDR3 has 12 amino acids, counting the end cysteine and phenylalanine. Of all the DNA, just the CDR3 is kept, 36 bases in frame from base 1.